The source of this TCR beta chain is a study of blood T cell repertoires in COVID-19. Study context: Samples came from the United States, Italy and Spain, spanning acute and convalescent COVID-19. The analysed material was cDNA or gDNA that came from T cells, B-cell-depleted T cells, or PBMCs.

Seattle's cohort entered during active infection and was followed longitudinally. The CDR3 runs to 14 residues. CDR1 and CDR2 from the germline V gene are SEHNR and FQNEAQ (reference sequence). As handled by the study authors: By means of reference gene primer amplification, nucleated cell counts were estimated. The repertoire was sequenced with immunoSEQ multiplex PCR; TCRdb's copy has only in-frame clones and lacks some. The V and J calls and the clone size are those of that table, but D and trimming were determined from the DNA. The sample has roughly 70,000 clones; about 74% are singletons. This clone turned up a few times. The junction differs from germline at one of its ends, possibly a read error.

Sequencing input: peripheral blood. This rearrangement joins TRBV7-9 to TRBJ2-2, with 13 bases fitting TRBD2. This clonotype was obtained from a man between 70 and 80 years old with COVID-19, enrolled during active disease. The CDR3 region is CRTSGSWDTGELFF. The CDR3 DNA is TGCCGGACTAGCGGGAGTTGGGACACCGGGGAGCTGTTTTTT.